The sequence of this T cell receptor beta chain was determined in a study of T cells after yellow fever vaccination. One entry per CDR3 protein, called by TCRdb with MiXCR from the 5' RACE reads. The repertoire holds some 290,000 distinct CDR3 sequences, with about 10% as singletons. In this sample, this clonotype turned up many times. Material: CD4+ T cells sorted from PBMCs, obtained 45 days after the yellow fever booster vaccination. This TCR derives from a man between 18 and 35 years old who received the YFV17D yellow fever vaccine.

CDR3 residues: CASTDRQGMNTEAFF. CDR3 bases: TGCGCCAGCACTGATCGGCAGGGGATGAACACTGAAGCTTTCTTT. This chain joins TRBV5-1 and TRBJ1-1, with D perhaps TRBD1 (6 bases). Trimming stripped 6 bases from V and 0 bases from J, with 15 bases between. CDR1 is SGHRS and CDR2 is YFSETQ in the germline V gene. The CDR3 runs to 15 residues.